The entry below gives a single T cell receptor beta chain sequence along with its context. This specimen comes from a study of shared clonotypes between healthy human individuals. Study-wide context: Per donor, three plates held CD4 naive cells, three held CD4 memory, two held CD8 naive and one held CD8 memory.

Naive CD8 cells lacked CD45RO and underwent positive selection for CCR7, leaving out terminally differentiated effector memory CD45RA+ cells. The donors, healthy adults who were HIV-negative, had experienced no recent acute infections or vaccinations. CDR3 size: 14 residues. V lost 4 bases to trimming and J lost 5 bases; unmatched junction nucleotides: 8. Per the germline V gene, CDR1 is SGHDT and CDR2 is YYEEEE. Sequencing used immunoSEQ multiplex PCR; TCRdb keeps in-frame clones, though not all of them. The sample includes about 2 million clones, about 95% of them seen just once. The chain carries TRBV5-6 and TRBJ2-5; TRBD2 aligns across 7 bases. The sequence was collected from a man aged 18 to 35 in good health. Sequencing was carried out using naive CD8+ T cells sorted from blood. The CDR3 sequence: CASSLGGVWETQYF. The CDR3 DNA sequence: TGTGCCAGCAGCCTGGGAGGGGTATGGGAGACCCAGTACTTC.